Each of the 9 T cell receptor beta chains below was sequenced from the same sample in a study of cytotoxic CD8 clonotypes in ibrutinib-treated CLL. The data were produced by immunoSEQ multiplex PCR, yet TCRdb's version contains in-frame clones alone and is incomplete. Of some 150,000 clones in the sample, 70% to 85% were seen once. The material was PBMCs, obtained after 12 months of ibrutinib treatment. The receptors shown here come from a human donor with chronic lymphocytic leukemia.

The chain uses TRBV7-9 and TRBJ2-1; D is uncertain. This CDR3 comprises 16 residues. The V gene lost 5 bases and the J gene lost 4 bases, with 18 bases spanning the gap. Germline V gene sequence: CDR1 SEHNR, CDR2 FQNEAQ (reference sequence). CDR3 residues: CASSRQNSLEYNEQFF. The DNA of the CDR3 is TGTGCCAGCAGCCGCCAGAACAGTCTGGAATACAATGAGCAGTTCTTC.

This clone was counted once. The J gene is TRBJ1-3, the V gene TRBV1; the D call of TRBD1 is as the table states it, not checked on the DNA. TRBV1 represents a pseudogene. This CDR3 has 16 residues. The CDR3 is CTSRNRTGRSGNTIYF. The DNA for the CDR3 is TGCACCAGCAGGAACCGGACAGGCCGCTCTGGAAACACCATATATTTT.

This clone turned up a few times. The V gene is TRBV28, the J gene TRBJ1-4; D call uncertain. The V gene's germline CDR1 is MDHEN and CDR2 SYDVKM. The CDR3 runs 13 residues. Trimming took off 5 bases at V and 8 bases at J, with 12 bases between the two ends. CDR3 DNA: TGTGCCAGCAGTGGCCACTGGGAGGAAAAACTGTTTTTT. The encoded protein is CASSGHWEEKLFF.

The chain uses TRBV2 and TRBJ2-1; the D is unclear. Trimming shortened V by 8 bases and J by 7 bases, and 6 bases separated the two germline ends. Per germline, CDR1 SNHLY and CDR2 FYNNEI. This CDR3 has 10 amino acids. The CDR3 here is CASFSNEQFF. For the CDR3, the DNA is TGTGCCAGCTTTTCGAATGAGCAGTTCTTC. Combining the CDR3 with reference TRBV2 and TRBJ2-1 gives the whole variable domain EPEVTQTPSHQVTQMGQEVILRCVPISNHLYFYWYRQILGQKVEFLVSFYNNEISEKSEIFDDQFSVERPDGSNFTLKIRSTKLEDSAMYFCASFSNEQFFGPGTRLTVL.

The chain combines TRBV7-9 with TRBJ2-2; D is perhaps TRBD2 (6 bases). Per the germline V gene, CDR1 is SEHNR and CDR2 is FQNEAQ (reference sequence). The germline V and J ends were trimmed by 6 bases and 7 bases, with 12 bases remaining between them. This CDR3 has 13 residues. The CDR3 DNA follows: TGTGCCAGCAGTGCAGCGGAGGGCGGGGAGCTGTTTTTT. It translates to CASSAAEGGELFF.

This chain uses TRBV5-4 with TRBJ2-1, with D possibly matching TRBD1 (6 bases). In germline, CDR1 is SGHNT, CDR2 YYREEE (reference sequence). V was shortened by 0 bases and J by 3 bases, with 10 bases between the two germline ends. CDR3 size: 15 residues. The CDR3 sequence: CASSLAGTFYNEQFF. The CDR3 DNA reads TGTGCCAGCAGCTTGGCCGGGACATTCTACAATGAGCAGTTCTTC.

This clone appeared a few times. This chain links TRBV7-2 with TRBJ1-5, with D uncertain. The V end lost 1 base, the J end lost 7 bases, and 8 bases lay between the germline ends. The CDR3 is 13 residues long. Germline values: CDR1 SGHTA, CDR2 FQGNSA. The CDR3 sequence is CASSLEEIQPQHF. In DNA, the CDR3 is TGTGCCAGCAGCTTAGAAGAAATCCAGCCCCAGCATTTT.

CDR3 bases: TGTGCCACCAGAGACAACAGGGGTGGAGAGACCCAGTACTTC. It codes for CATRDNRGGETQYF. V and J are TRBV6-5 and TRBJ2-5; 7 nucleotides match TRBD1. V lost 10 bases and J lost 4; bases outside the gene matches: 12. Germline assignment: CDR1 MNHEY and CDR2 SVGAGI. The CDR3 spans 14 residues.

This clone occurred a few times. The rearrangement links TRBV5-1 to TRBJ1-2; TRBD1 might be the D (6 bases). The CDR3 is 14 amino acids. Trimming cost V 3 bases and J 4 bases, with 13 bases left between them. Germline lookup yields CDR1 SGHRS and CDR2 YFSETQ. The CDR3 DNA sequence: TGCGCCAGCAGCTCGGAAGGGGGTATCTATGGCTACACCTTC. Amino acids: CASSSEGGIYGYTF.